This TCR beta chain was captured in a study of human thymus T cells. Concerning this clone itself: Its specificity is not known.

Unmatched junction bases numbered 9, after V lost 1 base and J lost 2 bases. The CDR3 is 18 amino acids. Germline V gene sequence: CDR1 SGDLS, CDR2 YYNGEE. Assay: immunoSEQ multiplex PCR; the TCRdb copy retains only in-frame clones and omits some. The table shows under 70,000 clones, with roughly 94% occurring only once. Broader study findings: Thymic and blood repertoires seemed to favor certain V and J genes.

The TCR originated in a boy less than two years old with a congenital heart defect but otherwise immunologically healthy. Sequencing input: blood. The chain has TRBV9 and TRBJ2-2, with 9 bases that match TRBD1. The CDR3 spells CASSVLPGTGTNTGELFF. The CDR3 region has the DNA TGTGCCAGCAGCGTACTTCCCGGGACAGGGACTAACACCGGGGAGCTGTTTTTT.